The 31 T cell receptor beta chains in this list originate from one sample, sequenced in a study of blood T cell repertoires in COVID-19. TCRdb keeps only in-frame clones here, not all; method: immunoSEQ multiplex PCR. The sample carries about 200,000 clones, 85% recorded once. Sequences were obtained from PBMCs or T cells enriched from blood (not recorded which). The receptors originated from a man aged 40-49 years who had recovered from COVID-19.

The genes are TRBV10-3 and TRBJ2-4; the D is unclear. V was trimmed by 3 bases and J by 0 bases, leaving 9 bases between them. The germline V gene encodes CDR1 ENHRY and CDR2 SYGVKD. The CDR3 extends over 15 amino acids. The CDR3 nucleotides are TGTGCCATCAGTGACCCCGCAGTAGCCAAAAACATTCAGTACTTC. Amino acid sequence: CAISDPAVAKNIQYF.

The chain couples TRBV2 to TRBJ2-5; TRBD1 matches 9 bases. The junction had 2 bases not matched to a gene; V was cut back by 1 base and J by 5 bases. The CDR3 is made up of 14 amino acids. Germline lookup yields CDR1 SNHLY and CDR2 FYNNEI. For the CDR3, the DNA is TGTGCCAGCAGTGAAGGGACAGGGGTGGAGACCCAGTACTTC. It is translated as CASSEGTGVETQYF.

The CDR3 coding sequence is TGTGCCAGCAGCATCCGACAGGACTCCCCGTCCTACGAGCAGTACTTC. Protein sequence: CASSIRQDSPSYEQYF. The rearrangement links TRBV9 to TRBJ2-7; possible D gene TRBD1, 6 bases. This CDR3 is built from 16 residues. Germline CDR1 and CDR2: SGDLS and YYNGEE. V was shortened by 4 bases and J by 1 base, with 18 bases between the two germline ends.

This clone occurred once. The chain combines TRBV3-1 (or the pseudogene TRBV3-2) with TRBJ1-1, with unresolved D. The CDR3 is 12 residues long. Deletions cut 4 bases from V and 4 bases from J, with 7 bases between. Germline V gives CDR1 LGHDT, CDR2 YNNKEL (reference sequence). The CDR3: CASSPGVTEAFF. In nucleotides, the CDR3 is TGTGCCAGCAGCCCGGGAGTCACTGAAGCTTTCTTT.

This rearrangement joins TRBV4-1 to TRBJ2-2; possible D gene TRBD1, 5 bases. This CDR3 is built from 13 residues. V was cut by 1 base and J by 6 bases, with 6 bases left in between. Germline CDR1 MGHRA, CDR2 YSYEKL. CDR3 coding DNA: TGCGCCAGCAGCCAAGTCAGGGCCGGGGAGCTGTTTTTT. Translating it yields CASSQVRAGELFF.

The genes are TRBV2 and TRBJ2-7, with D uncertain. The V gene's germline CDR1 is SNHLY and CDR2 FYNNEI. V gave up 7 bases and J gave up 1 base, with 5 bases separating them. This CDR3 has 11 amino acids. The DNA of the CDR3 is TGTGCCAGCAAAACTTCCTACGAGCAGTACTTC. Translated, it gives CASKTSYEQYF.

The chain combines TRBV28 with TRBJ2-7, with a weak D call TRBD2 (6 bases). The length of the CDR3 is 11 residues. Looked up from germline, CDR1 is MDHEN and CDR2 is SYDVKM. V lost 4 bases to trimming and J lost 7 bases, with 8 bases between them. The CDR3 protein is CASSSGVEQYF. CDR3 DNA: TGTGCCAGCAGTTCGGGGGTTGAGCAGTACTTC. The full variable domain, completed using reference TRBV28 and TRBJ2-7, is DVKVTQSSRYLVKRTGEKVFLECVQDMDHENMFWYRQDPGLGLRLIYFSYDVKMKEKGDIPEGYSVSREKKERFSLILESASTNQTSMYLCASSSGVEQYFGPGTRLTVT.

The CDR3 bases are TGTGCCAGCAGCTTATACCGGGACACCGGGGAGCTGTTTTTT. Amino acids: CASSLYRDTGELFF. V is TRBV13 and J is TRBJ2-2; no clear D. The CDR3 spans 14 residues. Trimming stripped 2 bases from V and 3 bases from J, with 7 bases between. Germline CDR1 reads PRHDT; CDR2 reads FYEKMQ (reference sequence).

The chain couples TRBV7-2 to TRBJ2-1, with D maybe TRBD2 (6 bases). Trimming left V 1 base short and J 8 bases short, with 9 bases between. Germline V lookup: CDR1 SGHTA, CDR2 FQGNSA. The CDR3 totals 13 residues. The CDR3 bases are TGTGCCAGCAGCTTAGGCAGGGACTATGAGCAGTTCTTC. This gives the protein CASSLGRDYEQFF.

This clone appeared once. CDR3 in DNA: TGTGCCAGCAGCATAACGAAAAACACAGGGGAGGGACTAGCGGGAACCTACGAGCAGTACTTC. It is translated as CASSITKNTGEGLAGTYEQYF. This chain connects TRBV21-1 to TRBJ2-7; the table assigns TRBD2, which was not confirmed against the DNA. TRBV21-1 is classified as a pseudogene. This CDR3 comprises 21 residues.

The CDR3 is CASSPPGRATGGNTIYF. Here the CDR3 DNA reads TGTGCCAGCTCACCGCCAGGGCGGGCGACAGGGGGAAACACCATATATTTT. V usage is TRBV18 and J usage is TRBJ1-3; 7 bases line up with TRBD1. Trimming took 3 bases from V and 4 from J; bases not matched to a gene: 12. Germline assignment: CDR1 KGHSH and CDR2 LQKENI. The CDR3 has 17 amino acids.

This clone occurred many times. This chain connects TRBV11-2 to TRBJ1-5; no reliable D call. Trimming took 0 bases from V and 3 from J, leaving 6 bases between them. This CDR3 comprises 14 residues. Germline V lookup: CDR1 SGHAT, CDR2 FQNNGV. This CDR3 is CASSLDRFNQPQHF. CDR3 nucleotide sequence: TGTGCCAGCAGCTTAGACAGGTTCAATCAGCCCCAGCATTTT.

The chain combines TRBV27 with TRBJ1-2, with D possibly being TRBD1 (5 bases). Germline CDR1 reads MNHEY; CDR2 reads SMNVEV (reference sequence). The CDR3 totals 13 residues. V dropped 2 bases and J dropped 3 bases, with 7 bases sitting between them. CDR3 DNA: TGTGCCAGCAGTTTAGGAGGGGACTATGGCTACACCTTC. Its translation: CASSLGGDYGYTF.

This CDR3 is CASSLVGQGPGNTIYF. CDR3 DNA: TGTGCCAGCAGCTTAGTGGGACAGGGCCCTGGAAACACCATATATTTT. J is TRBJ1-3 and V is TRBV7-9; 9 bases map to TRBD1. CDR1 is SEHNR and CDR2 is FQNEAQ in the germline V gene (reference sequence). With 1 base clipped from V and 2 bases from J, the junction kept 3 bases outside the gene matches. The CDR3 runs 16 residues. The variable domain in full, with the rest retrieved from reference TRBV7-9 and TRBJ1-3, is DTGVSQNPRHKITKRGQNVTFRCDPISEHNRLYWYRQTLGQGPEFLTYFQNEAQLEKSRLLSDRFSAERPKGSFSTLEIQRTEQGDSAMYLCASSLVGQGPGNTIYFGEGSWLTVV.

This chain uses TRBV7-2 with TRBJ2-4; possibly TRBD1 for D (6 bases). CDR1 SGHTA and CDR2 FQGNSA come from the germline V gene. V was trimmed by 5 bases and J by 0 bases, leaving 14 bases between them. The CDR3 spans 16 residues. Written as DNA, the CDR3 is TGTGCCAGCAGCCCTGGGACACCACTAGCCAAAAACATTCAGTACTTC. This gives the protein CASSPGTPLAKNIQYF.

V is TRBV28 and J is TRBJ1-5; D gene uncertain. The CDR3 runs to 13 residues. Trimming left V 6 bases short and J 0 bases short, with 6 bases between. The germline gives CDR1 MDHEN, CDR2 SYDVKM. As DNA, the CDR3 is TGTGCCAGCAGCTTTAATAGCAATCAGCCCCAGCATTTT. This codes for CASSFNSNQPQHF.

The rearrangement links TRBV11-1 to TRBJ2-1, with TRBD2 identical over 13 bases. J lost 7 bases, V lost 5 bases, and 8 bases had no gene match. The CDR3 is 16 amino acids. Germline CDR1 reads SGHAT; CDR2 reads FQDESV (reference sequence). CDR3 DNA sequence: TGTGCCAGCAGCGATCAGGGGACTAGCGGGATTAATGAGCAGTTCTTC. It specifies CASSDQGTSGINEQFF.

The J gene is TRBJ2-1, the V gene TRBV20-1; no reliable D call. Germline loops: CDR1 DFQATT, CDR2 SNEGSKA (reference sequence). The CDR3 is 11 amino acids. The CDR3 protein is CSGDLYNEQFF. CDR3 nucleotides: TGCAGCGGAGACTTGTACAATGAGCAGTTCTTC.

In its sample, this clone was seen once. The chain recombines TRBV2 with TRBJ1-2; unclear D gene. The CDR3 runs to 12 residues. CDR1 and CDR2 (germline): SNHLY, FYNNEI. V lost 3 bases to trimming and J lost 5 bases, with 7 bases between them. The CDR3 here is CASSEELYGYTF. In DNA, the CDR3 is TGTGCCAGCAGTGAGGAACTATATGGCTACACCTTC. The entire variable domain, with the rest obtained from reference TRBV2 and TRBJ1-2, is as follows: EPEVTQTPSHQVTQMGQEVILRCVPISNHLYFYWYRQILGQKVEFLVSFYNNEISEKSEIFDDQFSVERPDGSNFTLKIRSTKLEDSAMYFCASSEELYGYTFGSGTRLTVV.

This rearrangement joins TRBV7-2 to TRBJ2-2, with TRBD1 as a possible D gene (6 bases). This CDR3 is 16 amino acids long. Looked up from germline, CDR1 is SGHTA and CDR2 is FQGNSA. The V end was cut by 0 bases, the J end by 6 bases, with 14 bases between. The CDR3 region is CASSLAWGREPGELFF. The CDR3 coding sequence is TGTGCCAGCAGCTTAGCATGGGGGCGCGAGCCCGGGGAGCTGTTTTTT.

In DNA, the CDR3 is TGTGCCTGGAGCGGAGGTACGGGTACGGACTATGGCTACACCTTC. Its translation: CAWSGGTGTDYGYTF. The rearrangement uses TRBV30 and TRBJ1-2; D is ambiguous. The CDR3 contains 15 residues. The germline CDR1 and CDR2 sequences are GTSNPN and SVGIG (reference sequence). V gave up 3 bases and J gave up 3 bases, with 17 bases separating them.

The V gene is TRBV19, the J gene TRBJ1-2; D is perhaps TRBD1 (5 bases). The germline CDR1 and CDR2 sequences are LNHDA and SQIVND (reference sequence). V lost 7 bases and J lost 4, with 10 bases in between. The CDR3 is made up of 12 amino acids. CDR3 amino acids: CASTSGIYGYTF. DNA for the CDR3: TGTGCCAGTACATCAGGGATCTATGGCTACACCTTC. Using reference TRBV19 and TRBJ1-2 for the parts outside the CDR3, the full variable domain is DGGITQSPKYLFRKEGQNVTLSCEQNLNHDAMYWYRQDPGQGLRLIYYSQIVNDFQKGDIAEGYSVSREKKESFPLTVTSAQKNPTAFYLCASTSGIYGYTFGSGTRLTVV.

The chain couples TRBV4-1 to TRBJ2-1; 10 bases align to TRBD2. CDR1 is MGHRA, CDR2 YSYEKL, per germline. Germline trimming cut 0 bases from V and 4 bases from J; bases unmatched to any gene: 3. The CDR3 has 16 amino acids. The CDR3 loop is CASSQEGLADYNEQFF. CDR3 DNA: TGCGCCAGCAGCCAAGAAGGACTAGCGGATTACAATGAGCAGTTCTTC.

Only a few counts were recorded for this clone. V is TRBV7-9 and J is TRBJ1-5; 7 positions match TRBD1. Germline CDR1 SEHNR, CDR2 FQNEAQ (reference sequence). The V segment lost 5 bases and the J segment 3 bases; nucleotides outside the gene matches: 7. This CDR3 has 15 residues. CDR3 coding DNA: TGTGCCAGCAGCGATCGACAGGGAGACAATCAGCCCCAGCATTTT. This sequence encodes CASSDRQGDNQPQHF.

DNA of the CDR3: TGTGCCAGCAGTGAAGATCTTTGGGGCCAGAGAGGTCAGCCCCAGCATTTT. Residues: CASSEDLWGQRGQPQHF. The chain links TRBV6-1 to TRBJ1-5; D is possibly TRBD1 (5 bases). Germline loops: CDR1 MNHNS, CDR2 SASEGT. CDR3 length: 17 residues. Trimming removed 1 base at V and 6 bases at J, with 19 bases between.

V gene TRBV5-8 combines with J gene TRBJ2-2; 8 bases match TRBD1. CDR1 is SGHTS, CDR2 YDEGEE, per germline. The junction had 12 bases not matched to a gene; V was cut back by 5 bases and J by 3 bases. The CDR3 is made up of 17 amino acids. For the CDR3, the DNA is TGTGCCAGCAGGGACAGGGAATGGAGCGGAGACACCGGGGAGCTGTTTTTT. Translating it yields CASRDREWSGDTGELFF.

This sequence joins TRBV28 and TRBJ2-5; 8 bases fit TRBD2. The CDR3 totals 14 residues. CDR1 is MDHEN, CDR2 SYDVKM, per germline. Unmatched junction bases numbered 4, after V lost 2 bases and J lost 5 bases. The CDR3 sequence: CASSLERGWETQYF. CDR3 sequence (DNA): TGTGCCAGCAGTTTAGAGCGGGGGTGGGAGACCCAGTACTTC.

Only one count was recorded for this clone. The chain links TRBV30 to TRBJ2-1; 11 bases are a match to TRBD2. Per the germline V gene, CDR1 is GTSNPN and CDR2 is SVGIG (reference sequence). Unmatched junction bases numbered 13, after V lost 2 bases and J lost 7 bases. The CDR3 is made up of 17 amino acids. In DNA, the CDR3 is TGTGCCTGGAGTCTTCTATTAGCGGGAGGGACTCCAAATGAGCAGTTCTTC. Amino acid sequence: CAWSLLLAGGTPNEQFF. Full variable domain (missing parts from reference TRBV30 and TRBJ2-1): SQTIHQWPATLVQPVGSPLSLECTVEGTSNPNLYWYRQAAGRGLQLLFYSVGIGQISSEVPQNLSASRPQDRQFILSSKKLLLSDSGFYLCAWSLLLAGGTPNEQFFGPGTRLTVL.

The chain combines TRBV5-1 with TRBJ1-4, with TRBD1 matching 9 bases. Trimming removed 5 bases from V and 8 bases from J; junction bases left unmatched: 10. CDR3 length: 15 amino acids. Germline lookup yields CDR1 SGHRS and CDR2 YFSETQ. CDR3 nucleotide sequence: TGCGCCAGCAGTAAACAGGGGGCCCAGGGGGAAAAACTGTTTTTT. As protein: CASSKQGAQGEKLFF.

V usage is TRBV6-5 and J usage is TRBJ2-7; TRBD2 might be the D (6 bases). This CDR3 has 14 residues. Germline lookup yields CDR1 MNHEY and CDR2 SVGAGI. Trimming removed 6 bases from V and 3 bases from J, with 15 bases in between. The CDR3 sequence is CASSSRGTHYEQYF. Here the CDR3 DNA reads TGTGCCAGCAGCTCACGCGGGACTCACTACGAGCAGTACTTC.

The V and J genes are TRBV6-5 and TRBJ2-7; 9 nucleotides align to TRBD1. The CDR3 extends over 14 amino acids. Germline-derived CDR1 and CDR2 are MNHEY and SVGAGI. J lost 5 bases, V lost 6 bases, and 8 bases had no gene match. The CDR3: CASRAGTGSDEQYF. CDR3 DNA: TGTGCCAGCAGAGCCGGGACAGGGAGCGACGAGCAGTACTTC.